One sample yielded the 26 T cell receptor beta chains listed below, sequenced in a study of technical replicates of blood from a few donors. Sequenced by immunoSEQ multiplex PCR; TCRdb stores in-frame clones only, minus some. The profile covers 65,000 to 80,000 clones, with 95% to 98% appearing a single time and 0.22% taken by the ten largest. The sample consisted of T cells isolated from PBMCs. The source of these receptors is a human donor in good health.

The chain links TRBV7-3 to TRBJ2-7, with a tentative D call TRBD1 (7 bases). This CDR3 comprises 13 residues. Trimming left V 3 bases short and J 4 bases short, with 10 bases between. The V gene's germline CDR1 is SGHTA and CDR2 FQGTGA. The CDR3 DNA is TGTGCCAGCAGCTTTTCAGGGGGGTACGAGCAGTACTTC. Translation: CASSFSGGYEQYF.

The chain joins TRBV5-8 to TRBJ2-3; 10 bases align to TRBD1. J gave up 5 bases and V 4 bases, and 4 bases lay outside the gene matches. CDR1 is SGHTS and CDR2 is YDEGEE in the germline V gene. There are 14 residues in the CDR3. The CDR3 reads CASSPGTGVDTQYF. For the CDR3, the DNA is TGTGCCAGCAGCCCCGGGACAGGGGTAGATACGCAGTATTTT. Full variable domain (remainder filled in from reference TRBV5-8 and TRBJ2-3): EAGVTQSPTHLIKTRGQQATLRCSPISGHTSVYWYQQALGLGLQFLLWYDEGEERNRGNFPPRFSGRQFPNYSSELNVNALELEDSALYLCASSPGTGVDTQYFGPGTRLTVL.

The chain joins TRBV5-1 to TRBJ2-7; 11 bases line up with TRBD1. The V gene's germline CDR1 is SGHRS and CDR2 YFSETQ. This CDR3 contains 14 residues. J gave up 7 bases and V 2 bases, and 5 bases lay outside the gene matches. The CDR3 DNA sequence: TGCGCCAGCAGCTTTGGGACAGGGGGGAGGGAGCAGTACTTC. Residues: CASSFGTGGREQYF.

This chain joins TRBV25-1 and TRBJ2-1, with D possibly TRBD2 on 6 matching bases. Germline assignment: CDR1 MGHDK and CDR2 SYGVNS. CDR3 size: 18 residues. Trimming took 4 bases from V and 2 from J, leaving 21 bases between them. CDR3 protein: CASSVSHHGTGTYNEQFF. For the CDR3, the DNA is TGTGCCAGCAGTGTTTCCCACCACGGGACTGGGACCTACAATGAGCAGTTCTTC.

This chain connects TRBV4-1 to TRBJ2-7; TRBD2 matches 10 bases. Per germline, CDR1 MGHRA and CDR2 YSYEKL. The trim removed 4 bases at V and 2 bases at J, leaving 2 bases unmatched. The CDR3 runs to 14 residues. Here the CDR3 DNA reads TGCGCCAGCAGCCTCCTAGCGGGAGCCTACGAGCAGTACTTC. Translating gives CASSLLAGAYEQYF.

V and J are TRBV5-4 and TRBJ1-2; weak D call: TRBD1 (6 bases). The V end lost 5 bases, the J end lost 4 bases, and 15 bases lay between the germline ends. Germline CDR1 and CDR2: SGHNT and YYREEE (reference sequence). This CDR3 has 14 amino acids. The CDR3 DNA is TGTGCCAGCAGATCGAAGGGGGGGAGCTATGGCTACACCTTC. Amino acids: CASRSKGGSYGYTF.

V and J are TRBV10-3 and TRBJ2-5, with 9 bases identical to TRBD1. Losses at the gene ends were 7 bases for V and 4 bases for J; bases not matched to a gene: 4. CDR1 ENHRY and CDR2 SYGVKD come from the germline V gene. This CDR3 contains 13 residues. In DNA form, the CDR3 reads TGTGCCATCACACAGGGGGCACTAGAGACCCAGTACTTC. It yields the protein CAITQGALETQYF.

The V gene is TRBV9, the J gene TRBJ2-2, with D unresolved. The CDR3 is 14 amino acids. The V gene's germline CDR1 is SGDLS and CDR2 YYNGEE. V was pared by 0 bases and J by 4 bases, with 7 bases between. DNA of the CDR3: TGTGCCAGCAGCGTAGTATTTAGCACCGGGGAGCTGTTTTTT. This translates into CASSVVFSTGELFF.

This rearrangement joins TRBV9 to TRBJ1-2, with 7 bases matching TRBD1. Germline lookup yields CDR1 SGDLS and CDR2 YYNGEE. The V segment lost 3 bases and the J segment 12 bases; nucleotides outside the gene matches: 14. There are 14 residues in the CDR3. The CDR3 here is CASSASQGKPPHTF. The CDR3 DNA reads as TGTGCCAGCAGCGCGTCACAGGGGAAACCCCCCCACACCTTC. Full variable domain (rest looked up from reference TRBV9 and TRBJ1-2): DSGVTQTPKHLITATGQRVTLRCSPRSGDLSVYWYQQSLDQGLQFLIQYYNGEERAKGNILERFSAQQFPDLHSELNLSSLELGDSALYFCASSASQGKPPHTFGSGTRLTVV.

This chain joins TRBV7-8 and TRBJ1-2, with D possibly TRBD1 on 5 matching bases. The CDR3 has 14 residues. Germline loops: CDR1 SGHVS, CDR2 FQNEAQ. V dropped 4 bases and J dropped 1 base, with 10 bases sitting between them. In DNA form, the CDR3 reads TGTGCCAGCAGCTCAAGACAGCGTAACTATGGCTACACCTTC. Residues: CASSSRQRNYGYTF.

This clone was recorded only once. This chain connects TRBV4-1 to TRBJ2-5; 7 nucleotides line up with TRBD2. J was trimmed by 5 bases and V by 2 bases; bases with no gene match: 14. Germline V gene data show CDR1 as MGHRA and CDR2 as YSYEKL. The CDR3 sequence is 17 residues long. The CDR3 loop reads CASSQFGAREFLETQYF. CDR3 coding DNA: TGCGCCAGCAGCCAATTTGGGGCGCGGGAGTTTCTGGAGACCCAGTACTTC.

The gene calls are TRBV6-5 and TRBJ1-1; possibly TRBD1 for D (6 bases). Germline-derived CDR1 and CDR2 are MNHEY and SVGAGI. This CDR3 region has 12 residues. The germline V and J ends were trimmed by 0 bases and 11 bases, with 10 bases remaining between them. In DNA form, the CDR3 reads TGTGCCAGCAGTTACTCGACAGGTTATGCTTTCTTT. Encoded protein: CASSYSTGYAFF.

V gene TRBV28 combines with J gene TRBJ2-7, with TRBD1 matching 7 bases. CDR1 is MDHEN and CDR2 is SYDVKM in the germline V gene. There are 12 residues in the CDR3. The trim removed 8 bases at V and 2 bases at J, leaving 3 bases unmatched. The CDR3 DNA is TGTGCCAGCTTGGGACAGCCCTACGAGCAGTACTTC. Its translation: CASLGQPYEQYF.

The V gene is TRBV28, the J gene TRBJ1-2; a possible D gene is TRBD1 (5 bases). V was clipped by 1 base and J by 2 bases, with 5 bases between them. This CDR3 is 13 amino acids long. Germline-derived CDR1 and CDR2 are MDHEN and SYDVKM. The CDR3 DNA reads TGTGCCAGCAGTTTATCAGGGAACTATGGCTACACCTTC. Amino acids: CASSLSGNYGYTF.

This rearrangement joins TRBV7-9 to TRBJ1-2; a possible D gene is TRBD1 (6 bases). This CDR3 has 13 residues. V was trimmed by 5 bases and J by 4 bases, leaving 11 bases between them. The germline V gene encodes CDR1 SEHNR and CDR2 FQNEAQ (reference sequence). The CDR3 protein is CASSVQGRYGYTF. Written as DNA, the CDR3 is TGTGCCAGCAGCGTACAGGGCCGCTATGGCTACACCTTC.

The chain has TRBV7-9 and TRBJ2-7; tentative D call: TRBD2 (5 bases). From germline, CDR1 is SEHNR and CDR2 FQNEAQ (reference sequence). The CDR3 sequence is 13 residues long. Trimming removed 1 base from V and 9 bases from J, with 13 bases in between. The CDR3: CASSLGGSEVQYF. The CDR3 DNA is TGTGCCAGCAGCTTAGGAGGGTCTGAGGTGCAGTACTTC.

This chain uses TRBV25-1 with TRBJ1-1, with D perhaps TRBD1 (6 bases). V dropped 7 bases and J dropped 1 base, with 10 bases sitting between them. Per the germline V gene, CDR1 is MGHDK and CDR2 is SYGVNS. The CDR3 is made up of 13 amino acids. The CDR3: CASIGQRNTEAFF. Written as DNA, the CDR3 is TGTGCCAGCATAGGACAGAGGAACACTGAAGCTTTCTTT. The full variable domain, its missing parts supplied by reference TRBV25-1 and TRBJ1-1, is EADIYQTPRYLVIGTGKKITLECSQTMGHDKMYWYQQDPGMELHLIHYSYGVNSTEKGDLSSESTVSRIRTEHFPLTLESARPSHTSQYLCASIGQRNTEAFFGQGTRLTVV.

The chain joins TRBV10-2 to TRBJ2-3; D uncertain. The V end lost 0 bases, the J end lost 4 bases, and 14 bases lay between the germline ends. Germline values: CDR1 WSHSY, CDR2 SAAADI. This CDR3 comprises 16 residues. This CDR3 reads CASSESSVLLADTQYF. DNA of the CDR3: TGCGCCAGCAGTGAGTCGTCGGTCCTTCTTGCAGATACGCAGTATTTT.

This clone was recorded only once. This chain links TRBV21-1 with TRBJ1-2; whether TRBD1, the table's D call, matches the DNA was not checked. TRBV21-1 is a pseudogene segment. The CDR3 covers 18 residues. The chain's CDR3 is CASSKEKVRQGLVDGYTF. CDR3 sequence (DNA): TGTGCCAGCAGCAAAGAGAAGGTAAGACAGGGGTTAGTAGATGGCTACACCTTC.

This clone was counted a few times. The V and J genes are TRBV4-1 and TRBJ1-2; D not certain. The CDR3 sequence is 14 residues long. Germline CDR1 reads MGHRA; CDR2 reads YSYEKL. V gave up 0 bases and J gave up 5 bases, with 10 bases separating them. The CDR3 DNA follows: TGCGCCAGCAGCCAAGATGGCAGAATGTATGGCTACACCTTC. Translating it yields CASSQDGRMYGYTF.

The rearrangement links TRBV5-5 to TRBJ1-1, with a possible D match to TRBD1 (6 bases). Per the germline V gene, CDR1 is SGHKS and CDR2 is YYEKEE (reference sequence). Trimming cost V 4 bases and J 5 bases, with 15 bases left between them. CDR3 length equals 14 residues. The CDR3 is CASSATGVETEAFF. The CDR3 DNA reads TGTGCCAGCAGCGCGACAGGAGTGGAGACTGAAGCTTTCTTT.

The chain employs TRBV7-3 and TRBJ2-1, with 12 bases fitting TRBD2. This CDR3 contains 18 residues. V lost 3 bases and J lost 7; bases outside the gene matches: 13. The V gene's germline CDR1 is SGHTA and CDR2 FQGTGA. CDR3 loop: CASSLTVRGLAGRNEQFF. As DNA, the CDR3 is TGTGCCAGCAGCTTGACCGTTCGAGGACTAGCGGGGCGTAATGAGCAGTTCTTC.

The V and J genes are TRBV7-2 and TRBJ2-7; D perhaps matches TRBD1 (6 bases). The V end lost 4 bases, the J end lost 2 bases, and 9 bases lay between the germline ends. The CDR3 covers 13 residues. Germline lookup yields CDR1 SGHTA and CDR2 FQGNSA. The CDR3 loop reads CASSSGTTYEQYF. The CDR3 coding sequence is TGTGCCAGCAGCTCCGGGACAACCTACGAGCAGTACTTC.

The V and J genes are TRBV5-1 and TRBJ1-2; TRBD1 might be the D (5 bases). CDR3 size: 15 residues. From germline, CDR1 is SGHRS and CDR2 YFSETQ. Trimming pared 5 bases from V and 0 bases from J, leaving 14 bases between. The CDR3 nucleotides read TGCGCCAGCAGAGAGGAGGGACTGGCTAACTATGGCTACACCTTC. Its protein is CASREEGLANYGYTF.

This clone was recorded once. J is TRBJ2-7 and V is TRBV4-2; D may be TRBD1 (5 bases). Germline lookup yields CDR1 LGHNA and CDR2 YNFKEQ. The CDR3 contains 15 residues. Trimming left V 1 base short and J 2 bases short, with 12 bases between. Here the CDR3 DNA reads TGTGCCAGCAGCCAAGGAGCAGCAGGGCCCTACGAGCAGTACTTC. Translated, it gives CASSQGAAGPYEQYF.

This chain connects TRBV7-9 to TRBJ1-2; 7 positions agree with TRBD1. CDR1 and CDR2 (germline): SEHNR, FQNEAQ (reference sequence). CDR3 length: 16 residues. V shed 5 bases and J 8 bases; nucleotides not matched to a gene: 17. The CDR3 sequence: CASSLPGAQTGSGYTF. As DNA, the CDR3 is TGTGCCAGCAGCCTCCCGGGGGCCCAGACAGGGAGCGGCTACACCTTC.